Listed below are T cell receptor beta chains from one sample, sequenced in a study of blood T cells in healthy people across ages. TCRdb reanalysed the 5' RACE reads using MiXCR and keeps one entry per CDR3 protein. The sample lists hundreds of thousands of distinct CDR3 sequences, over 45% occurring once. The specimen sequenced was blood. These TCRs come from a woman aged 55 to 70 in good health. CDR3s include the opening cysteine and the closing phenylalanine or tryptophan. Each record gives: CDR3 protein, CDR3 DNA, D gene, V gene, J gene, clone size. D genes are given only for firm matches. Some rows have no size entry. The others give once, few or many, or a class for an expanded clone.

CDR3aa: CSARAGGDEQYF; CDR3nt: TGCAGTGCTAGGGCAGGGGGCGACGAGCAGTACTTC; d_gene: TRBD1; v_gene: TRBV20-1; j_gene: TRBJ2-7; abundance: NA
CDR3aa: CSAREPREETQYF; CDR3nt: TGCAGTGCTAGAGAGCCCAGGGAAGAGACCCAGTACTTC; d_gene: NA; v_gene: TRBV20-1; j_gene: TRBJ2-5; abundance: few
CDR3aa: CASSWDRTRSTDTQYF; CDR3nt: TGTGCCAGCAGTTGGGACAGGACCCGTAGCACAGATACGCAGTATTTT; d_gene: TRBD1; v_gene: TRBV2; j_gene: TRBJ2-3; abundance: NA
CDR3aa: CASSTHRGSYEQYF; CDR3nt: TGTGCCAGCAGTACCCATAGGGGCTCCTACGAGCAGTACTTC; d_gene: NA; v_gene: TRBV28; j_gene: TRBJ2-7; abundance: NA
CDR3aa: CTTSRPGQTYEQYF; CDR3nt: TGTACCACCAGCAGACCGGGACAGACTTACGAGCAGTACTTC; d_gene: TRBD1; v_gene: TRBV15; j_gene: TRBJ2-7; abundance: NA
CDR3aa: CASSRNIRGPYEQYF; CDR3nt: TGTGCCAGCAGCCGGAATATCAGGGGACCCTACGAGCAGTACTTC; d_gene: NA; v_gene: TRBV7-9; j_gene: TRBJ2-7; abundance: few
CDR3aa: CASSRGVEQYF; CDR3nt: TGTGCCAGCAGCCGAGGGGTCGAGCAGTACTTC; d_gene: NA; v_gene: TRBV3-1; j_gene: TRBJ2-7; abundance: NA
CDR3aa: CASSLGMTSQYF; CDR3nt: TGTGCCAGCAGCCTCGGGATGACTAGTCAGTACTTC; d_gene: NA; v_gene: TRBV9; j_gene: TRBJ2-5; abundance: NA
CDR3aa: CSASEGTVVETQYF; CDR3nt: TGCAGTGCTAGTGAGGGGACTGTCGTGGAGACGCAGTATTTT; d_gene: NA; v_gene: TRBV20-1; j_gene: TRBJ2-3; abundance: NA
CDR3aa: CSAKKREYEQYF; CDR3nt: TGCAGTGCTAAGAAACGGGAGTACGAGCAGTACTTC; d_gene: NA; v_gene: TRBV20-1; j_gene: TRBJ2-7; abundance: NA
CDR3aa: CASSRPTENYGYTF; CDR3nt: TGTGCCAGCAGCCGACCGACAGAGAACTATGGCTACACCTTC; d_gene: NA; v_gene: TRBV7-2; j_gene: TRBJ1-2; abundance: NA
CDR3aa: CASSQLDTGKQYF; CDR3nt: TGTGCCAGCAGTCAGTTGGACACGGGCAAGCAGTACTTC; d_gene: NA; v_gene: TRBV12-3/TRBV12-4; j_gene: TRBJ2-7; abundance: NA
CDR3aa: CASSFSVSGTGELFF; CDR3nt: TGTGCCAGCAGTTTCTCGGTGTCTGGAACCGGGGAGCTGTTTTTT; d_gene: NA; v_gene: TRBV12-3/TRBV12-4; j_gene: TRBJ2-2; abundance: once
CDR3aa: CSARDWAGGRQETQYF; CDR3nt: TGCAGTGCTAGAGACTGGGCGGGAGGACGACAAGAGACCCAGTACTTC; d_gene: TRBD2; v_gene: TRBV20-1; j_gene: TRBJ2-5; abundance: once